This passage covers 20 T cell receptor beta chains from one sample sequenced in a study of cytomegalovirus exposure and HLA in healthy donors. The PCR ran on 60 Vbeta and 13 Jbeta primers. The method was immunoSEQ multiplex PCR; TCRdb's version includes in-frame clones alone and lacks a portion of them. The data show 55,000 to 85,000 clones, and the top ten clones hold approximately 1.8%. The sample consisted of PBMCs. These receptors all come from a woman under 40 in good health and CMV-seronegative.

This chain uses TRBV9 with TRBJ2-2, with D perhaps TRBD1 (5 bases). The CDR3 contains 14 residues. Trimming stripped 2 bases from V and 5 bases from J, with 10 bases between. CDR1 and CDR2 from the germline V gene are SGDLS and YYNGEE. For the CDR3, the DNA is TGTGCCAGCAGCGTGACGCCAGGGACCGGGGAGCTGTTTTTT. Translation: CASSVTPGTGELFF.

The chain uses TRBV11-2 and TRBJ2-7; D uncertain. Germline CDR1 and CDR2: SGHAT and FQNNGV. The V end was cut by 4 bases, the J end by 6 bases, with 7 bases between. The CDR3 covers 11 residues. DNA of the CDR3: TGTGCCAGCAGCTCGCAACTCGAGCAGTACTTC. Its protein product is CASSSQLEQYF. Full variable domain (rest looked up from reference TRBV11-2 and TRBJ2-7): EAGVAQSPRYKIIEKRQSVAFWCNPISGHATLYWYQQILGQGPKLLIQFQNNGVVDDSQLPKDRFSAERLKGVDSTLKIQPAKLEDSAVYLCASSSQLEQYFGPGTRLTVT.

The chain is built from TRBV7-6 and TRBJ2-5; the D gene is possibly TRBD2 (6 bases). Germline V gene lookup returns CDR1 SGHVS and CDR2 FNYEAQ. V shed 4 bases and J shed 13 bases, with 19 bases lying between them. The CDR3 spans 13 residues. The chain's CDR3 is CASSYGLSYLRYF. The CDR3 coding sequence is TGTGCCAGCAGCTATGGACTATCCTACCTTAGGTACTTC.

This chain connects TRBV6-4 to TRBJ2-2; 8 bases map to TRBD2. This CDR3 contains 16 residues. Germline CDR1 MRHNA, CDR2 SNTAGT. With V trimmed by 0 bases and J by 7 bases, 7 bases remained unmatched. This chain's CDR3 is CASSDSLRGDIGELFF. CDR3 bases: TGTGCCAGCAGTGACTCTCTGCGGGGGGATATCGGGGAGCTGTTTTTT.

J is TRBJ1-6 and V is TRBV25-1; D is undetermined. Trimming took off 3 bases at V and 14 bases at J, with 11 bases between the two ends. Germline assignment: CDR1 MGHDK and CDR2 SYGVNS. The CDR3 is 12 residues long. The CDR3 reads CASSDVFGALHF. CDR3 nucleotides: TGTGCCAGCAGTGATGTCTTCGGGGCCCTCCACTTT.

This rearrangement joins TRBV6-6 to TRBJ1-1, with D possibly TRBD1 on 5 matching bases. The CDR3 has 15 residues. V shed 2 bases and J shed 1 base, with 11 bases lying between them. Per the germline V gene, CDR1 is MNHNY and CDR2 is SVGAGI (reference sequence). This chain's CDR3 is CASSYEAGQNTEAFF. CDR3 coding DNA: TGTGCCAGCAGTTACGAAGCAGGGCAGAACACTGAAGCTTTCTTT.

This chain uses TRBV9 with TRBJ2-3, with D perhaps matching TRBD2 (5 bases). This CDR3 has 14 amino acids. CDR1 and CDR2 (germline): SGDLS, YYNGEE. The ends were cut back, 0 bases at V and 0 bases at J, with 5 bases in the middle. CDR3 loop: CASSVGESTDTQYF. The CDR3 region has the DNA TGTGCCAGCAGCGTAGGGGAGAGCACAGATACGCAGTATTTT.

The rearrangement links TRBV5-1 to TRBJ1-1; D not resolved. The germline V gene has CDR1 SGHRS and CDR2 YFSETQ. The V end was cut by 2 bases, the J end by 0 bases, with 8 bases between. This CDR3 region has 14 residues. The CDR3 here is CASSLNSMNTEAFF. The CDR3 bases are TGCGCCAGCAGCTTAAACAGCATGAACACTGAAGCTTTCTTT.

J is TRBJ2-7 and V is TRBV28; 11 bases agree with TRBD2. Germline CDR1 MDHEN, CDR2 SYDVKM. The CDR3 length is 15 residues. With V trimmed by 4 bases and J by 3 bases, 5 bases remained unmatched. CDR3 sequence: CASSSAGTSGYEQYF. CDR3 DNA sequence: TGTGCCAGCAGTTCCGCCGGGACTAGCGGCTACGAGCAGTACTTC. Full variable domain (rest looked up from reference TRBV28 and TRBJ2-7): DVKVTQSSRYLVKRTGEKVFLECVQDMDHENMFWYRQDPGLGLRLIYFSYDVKMKEKGDIPEGYSVSREKKERFSLILESASTNQTSMYLCASSSAGTSGYEQYFGPGTRLTVT.

The gene calls are TRBV18 and TRBJ2-7; tentative D call: TRBD1 (5 bases). V lost 1 base and J 2 bases, leaving 9 bases between the germline ends. This CDR3 has 14 amino acids. The germline V gene encodes CDR1 KGHSH and CDR2 LQKENI. CDR3 sequence: CASSPLQGPYEQYF. The DNA of the CDR3 is TGTGCCAGCTCACCACTGCAGGGCCCCTACGAGCAGTACTTC.

The chain combines TRBV10-3 with TRBJ2-7, with D possibly matching TRBD2 (5 bases). Germline V gene lookup returns CDR1 ENHRY and CDR2 SYGVKD. Trimming removed 5 bases from V and 5 bases from J, with 19 bases in between. The length of the CDR3 is 15 residues. CDR3 DNA: TGTGCCATCAGTCCCGGCGGGCTAGGAGGTGACGAGCAGTACTTC. The encoded protein is CAISPGGLGGDEQYF.

This chain links TRBV28 with TRBJ2-1; D is perhaps TRBD2 (6 bases). Germline CDR1 is MDHEN and CDR2 is SYDVKM. Deletions cut 4 bases from V and 3 bases from J, with 10 bases between. This CDR3 comprises 14 residues. The CDR3 loop reads CASSSSTSYNEQFF. The CDR3 nucleotides read TGTGCCAGCAGTTCGTCGACTAGCTACAATGAGCAGTTCTTC.

The chain combines TRBV4-3 with TRBJ1-5; the D gene is possibly TRBD1 (6 bases). V lost 0 bases and J lost 1, with 16 bases in between. The CDR3 is 18 amino acids. The germline gives CDR1 LGHNA, CDR2 YSLEER. The CDR3 DNA is TGCGCCAGCAGCCAAGAAATGGTTGGGGACACCAGCAATCAGCCCCAGCATTTT. The encoded protein is CASSQEMVGDTSNQPQHF.

Regarding this clone: A junction end diverges from the germline sequence, so it may reflect a read error. J is TRBJ2-2 and V is TRBV7-7; 10 bases are shared with TRBD1. The CDR3 runs 15 residues. The germline V gene encodes CDR1 SSHAT and CDR2 FNYEAQ (reference sequence). CDR3 coding DNA: TGTGCTAGCAGCTTAGAGACAGGGGGCTTCGGGGAGCTGTTTTTT. Translated: CASSLETGGFGELFF. The whole variable domain, remainder taken from reference TRBV7-7 and TRBJ2-2, is GAGVSQSPRYKVTKRGQDVTLRCDPISSHATLYWYQQALGQGPEFLTYFNYEAQPDKSGLPSDRFSAERPEGSISTLTIQRTEQRDSAMYRCASSLETGGFGELFFGEGSRLTVL.

The J gene is TRBJ2-7, the V gene TRBV5-3, with TRBD2 identical over 11 bases. TRBV5-3 is designated an ORF whose function remains uncertain. This CDR3 is 14 amino acids long. Trimming removed 4 bases from V and 4 bases from J; junction bases left unmatched: 4. CDR3 coding DNA: TGTGCCAGAAGCACCTGGACTAGCGGGTACGAGCAGTACTTC. Its translation is CARSTWTSGYEQYF.

The V and J genes are TRBV12-5 and TRBJ1-2, with a weak D call TRBD1 (5 bases). CDR1 is LGHNT, CDR2 FRNRAP, per germline. Trimming shortened V by 4 bases and J by 7 bases, and 13 bases separated the two germline ends. The CDR3 runs 13 residues. The CDR3 bases are TGTGCTAGTGGTTCGTGGGCAGGGCGTGGCTACACCTTC. The encoded protein is CASGSWAGRGYTF.

The J gene is TRBJ1-2, the V gene TRBV6-5; TRBD1 might be the D (6 bases). Germline CDR1 and CDR2: MNHEY and SVGAGI. CDR3 size: 14 residues. Trimming stripped 5 bases from V and 4 bases from J, with 14 bases between. CDR3 protein: CASSLQGGTYGYTF. DNA for the CDR3: TGTGCCAGCAGTCTACAGGGAGGGACCTATGGCTACACCTTC.

The chain recombines TRBV30 with TRBJ1-1, with a possible D match to TRBD1 (6 bases). Trimming removed 2 bases from V and 9 bases from J, with 19 bases in between. CDR1 is GTSNPN, CDR2 SVGIG, per germline (reference sequence). This CDR3 is built from 14 residues. The CDR3: CAWSPVGASGKAFF. CDR3 DNA: TGTGCCTGGAGTCCTGTGGGGGCTTCGGGGAAAGCTTTCTTT.

CDR3: CASSPGSLPNEQYF. CDR3 nucleotides: TGCGCCAGCAGCCCTGGCTCACTACCTAACGAGCAGTACTTC. The gene calls are TRBV4-1 and TRBJ2-7; D uncertain. Germline-derived CDR1 and CDR2 are MGHRA and YSYEKL. V dropped 4 bases and J dropped 5 bases, with 15 bases sitting between them. There are 14 residues in the CDR3.

The genes are TRBV30 and TRBJ1-2, with D perhaps TRBD1 (5 bases). The CDR3 is 15 residues long. CDR1 is GTSNPN and CDR2 is SVGIG in the germline V gene (reference sequence). V was trimmed by 2 bases and J by 5 bases, leaving 18 bases between them. CDR3 amino acids: CAWSPTKRGLYGYTF. The CDR3 DNA reads as TGTGCCTGGAGTCCCACTAAAAGGGGCCTATATGGCTACACCTTC.